One sample yielded the 21 T cell receptor beta chains listed below, sequenced in a study of shared clonotypes between healthy human individuals. Sequencing was performed with immunoSEQ multiplex PCR; in TCRdb, only in-frame clones are kept and a portion is missing. This table has about 2.4 million clones, approximately 93% appearing once. The sample was naive CD4+ T cells from PBMCs. Subset in this sample: CD45RA+ positively selected. These receptors originate from a man aged 18 to 30 in good health. Some clones in this sample may be carry-over from other donors' samples.

The chain links TRBV6-6 to TRBJ1-1; 8 nucleotides agree with TRBD1. Germline V CDR1 and CDR2: MNHNY, SVGAGI (reference sequence). CDR3 length equals 15 residues. V was pared by 5 bases and J by 0 bases, with 5 bases of the junction left unmatched. The DNA for the CDR3 is TGTGCCAGCAGTCTGGACAGGGTATTGAACACTGAAGCTTTCTTT. This encodes CASSLDRVLNTEAFF.

The chain uses TRBV2 and TRBJ2-7; 12 positions agree with TRBD2. The CDR3 extends over 15 amino acids. CDR1 is SNHLY and CDR2 is FYNNEI in the germline V gene. Trimming took 6 bases from V and 9 from J; bases not matched to a gene: 12. CDR3 DNA: TGTGCCAGCAGCGTTGGACTAGCGGGGTCTGGATCGCAGTACTTC. Protein product: CASSVGLAGSGSQYF.

The chain combines TRBV10-3 with TRBJ2-1; D not resolved. Per germline, CDR1 ENHRY and CDR2 SYGVKD. The length of the CDR3 is 11 residues. V was clipped by 6 bases and J by 6 bases, with 6 bases between them. CDR3 in DNA: TGTGCCATCAGGGCCACCAATGAGCAGTTCTTC. It is translated as CAIRATNEQFF.

This clone was detected once. This sequence joins TRBV30 and TRBJ2-1; D unclear. This CDR3 region has 13 residues. Trimming shortened V by 2 bases and J by 8 bases, and 13 bases separated the two germline ends. From germline, CDR1 is GTSNPN and CDR2 SVGIG (reference sequence). Here the CDR3 DNA reads TGTGCCTGGAGTACCGGCCCTGAGGATGAGCAGTTCTTC. It codes for CAWSTGPEDEQFF.

The rearrangement uses TRBV6-5 and TRBJ2-7, with D perhaps matching TRBD2 (6 bases). Germline V CDR1 and CDR2: MNHEY, SVGAGI. Deletions cut 9 bases from V and 6 bases from J, with 18 bases between. The CDR3 is made up of 13 amino acids. The CDR3 here is CASSRLDRFEQYF. The DNA for the CDR3 is TGTGCCAGTAGCCGACTAGATCGGTTCGAGCAGTACTTC.

This clone is a singleton in its sample. The chain uses TRBV19 and TRBJ2-7; TRBD1 aligns across 10 bases. CDR1 LNHDA and CDR2 SQIVND come from the germline V gene (reference sequence). The CDR3 spans 16 residues. Trimming took 5 bases from V and 2 from J; bases not matched to a gene: 9. CDR3 nucleotide sequence: TGTGCCAGTAGTGCCCTCCGGGACAGGGGCACCTACGAGCAGTACTTC. Its translation is CASSALRDRGTYEQYF.

V is TRBV2 and J is TRBJ2-7; D might be TRBD1 (5 bases). This CDR3 spans 13 amino acids. Per the germline V gene, CDR1 is SNHLY and CDR2 is FYNNEI. Trimming removed 3 bases from V and 5 bases from J, with 11 bases in between. CDR3 amino acids: CASSDPRVHEQYF. CDR3 sequence (DNA): TGTGCCAGCAGTGACCCCAGGGTCCACGAGCAGTACTTC.

The chain joins TRBV6-5 to TRBJ1-1; D unclear. The germline CDR1 and CDR2 sequences are MNHEY and SVGAGI. The CDR3 is 14 amino acids. V gave up 2 bases and J gave up 2 bases, with 9 bases separating them. CDR3 sequence reads: CASSYKSGNTEAFF. CDR3 sequence (DNA): TGTGCCAGCAGTTACAAGTCCGGAAACACTGAAGCTTTCTTT.

This chain uses TRBV10-3 with TRBJ2-7, with D possibly being TRBD1 (6 bases). The CDR3 has 14 residues. Trimming took 3 bases from V and 3 from J, leaving 12 bases between them. Per the germline V gene, CDR1 is ENHRY and CDR2 is SYGVKD. The CDR3 DNA reads as TGTGCCATCAGTGAAGGGACAACGGGCTACGAGCAGTACTTC. It codes for CAISEGTTGYEQYF.

J is TRBJ2-2 and V is TRBV5-1; D is unclear. V was clipped by 4 bases and J by 4 bases, with 14 bases between them. The CDR3 runs to 15 residues. Germline lookup yields CDR1 SGHRS and CDR2 YFSETQ. In DNA, the CDR3 is TGCGCCAGCAGCCTGGATATTACAGCCACCGGGGAGCTGTTTTTT. This gives the protein CASSLDITATGELFF.

This rearrangement joins TRBV4-1 to TRBJ1-5; tentative D call: TRBD1 (5 bases). The CDR3 contains 14 residues. Germline CDR1 and CDR2: MGHRA and YSYEKL. Deletions cut 4 bases from V and 7 bases from J, with 14 bases between. CDR3 nucleotides: TGCGCCAGCAGCCGGTTGGGGGGGGAGCAGCCCCAGCATTTT. The encoded protein is CASSRLGGEQPQHF.

The chain links TRBV7-3 to TRBJ2-2; D is undetermined. CDR1 and CDR2 (germline): SGHTA, FQGTGA. The CDR3 loop spans 13 amino acids. The V and J ends lost 2 bases and 7 bases respectively, with 8 bases between them. CDR3 sequence reads: CASSLGNDGELFF. The CDR3, as DNA: TGTGCCAGCAGCTTAGGGAACGACGGGGAGCTGTTTTTT.

J is TRBJ1-2 and V is TRBV19; D might be TRBD1 (6 bases). Between the trimmed V and J ends, which lost 6 bases and 6 bases, there was a span of 14 bases. The germline gives CDR1 LNHDA, CDR2 SQIVND (reference sequence). The CDR3 runs to 13 residues. CDR3 DNA: TGTGCCAGTAGGGTTGTAGGGGGTGATGGCTACACCTTC. Amino acid sequence: CASRVVGGDGYTF.

The chain recombines TRBV29-1 with TRBJ1-2, with D perhaps matching TRBD1 (5 bases). Germline V gene lookup returns CDR1 SQVTM and CDR2 ANQGSEA. The CDR3 contains 12 residues. V shed 7 bases and J shed 2 bases, with 11 bases lying between them. DNA of the CDR3: TGCAGCGGCCTCCGGGGGAACTATGGCTACACCTTC. Its protein is CSGLRGNYGYTF.

The chain is built from TRBV5-1 and TRBJ1-1; the D is unclear. V was clipped by 0 bases and J by 1 base, with 13 bases between them. Germline V CDR1 and CDR2: SGHRS, YFSETQ. This CDR3 is built from 16 residues. The CDR3 DNA sequence: TGCGCCAGCAGCTTGGTGTTACCCGCGACGAACACTGAAGCTTTCTTT. Protein: CASSLVLPATNTEAFF.

The chain links TRBV7-9 to TRBJ2-1; 9 nucleotides align to TRBD2. The CDR3 has 16 residues. Germline CDR1 and CDR2: SEHNR and FQNEAQ (reference sequence). Trimming at V came to 5 bases and at J to 7 bases, leaving 12 bases not matched to a gene. CDR3 bases: TGTGCCAGCAGCCGGATTCGACTAGCGGTGAGGAATGAGCAGTTCTTC. Its translation is CASSRIRLAVRNEQFF.

The chain links TRBV5-6 to TRBJ1-2; D is undetermined. V lost 1 base and J 8 bases, leaving 15 bases between the germline ends. CDR1 and CDR2 (germline): SGHDT, YYEEEE. This CDR3 contains 14 residues. Here the CDR3 reads CASSLSWQRGGYTF. CDR3 in DNA: TGTGCCAGCAGCTTGTCATGGCAACGGGGAGGCTACACCTTC.

The J gene is TRBJ1-1, the V gene TRBV19; maybe TRBD1 (5 bases). Between the trimmed V and J ends, which lost 7 bases and 6 bases, there was a span of 24 bases. The CDR3 runs to 16 residues. Per germline, CDR1 LNHDA and CDR2 SQIVND (reference sequence). The CDR3 loop reads CASIQFTGWGTAEAFF. For the CDR3, the DNA is TGTGCCAGTATTCAATTTACAGGATGGGGAACGGCTGAAGCTTTCTTT.

This chain links TRBV14 with TRBJ1-4; possible D gene TRBD1, 6 bases. Looked up from germline, CDR1 is SGHDN and CDR2 is FVKESK. This CDR3 has 13 residues. The V and J ends lost 4 bases and 7 bases respectively, with 10 bases between them. CDR3 nucleotide sequence: TGTGCCAGCAGCCTCGGACAGTTTGAAAAACTGTTTTTT. It is translated as CASSLGQFEKLFF. The full variable domain, completed using reference TRBV14 and TRBJ1-4, is EAGVTQFPSHSVIEKGQTVTLRCDPISGHDNLYWYRRVMGKEIKFLLHFVKESKQDESGMPNNRFLAERTGGTYSTLKVQPAELEDSGVYFCASSLGQFEKLFFGSGTQLSVL.

Regarding this clone: Distinct nucleotide sequences in the sample also encode this CDR3. This chain connects TRBV18 to TRBJ2-5, with D perhaps TRBD2 (5 bases). The CDR3 has 14 residues. Trimming took 2 bases from V and 2 from J, leaving 9 bases between them. Germline V CDR1 and CDR2: KGHSH, LQKENI. CDR3 DNA: TGTGCCAGCTCACCATCCGGGATTCAAGAGACCCAGTACTTC. It translates to CASSPSGIQETQYF.

The chain has TRBV7-3 and TRBJ2-2; D possibly corresponds to TRBD2 (7 bases). The length of the CDR3 is 12 residues. Germline values: CDR1 SGHTA, CDR2 FQGTGA. V was trimmed by 4 bases and J by 13 bases, leaving 13 bases between them. DNA of the CDR3: TGTGCCAGCAGCTACAGGGAGGGAAGGCTGTTTTTT. As protein: CASSYREGRLFF.